The 19 T cell receptor beta chains listed next were all sequenced from one sample in a study of T cells in women clearing cervical HPV infection (dated by TCRdb to 2016 to 2019). Library generation was performed with the immunoSEQ multiplex PCR assay. TCRdb limited this immuneACCESS table to in-frame rearrangements with V and J called. A share of clones is missing; checked studies link under half to unresolved V genes, and the rest is unexplained. The sample has about 21,000 clones on record. Over 7.5% of the sample is held by the ten biggest clonotypes. The sequencing sample was made of blood buffy coat. The receptors were gathered from a woman between 18 and 70 years old with a cervical HPV16 infection that either progressed to CIN3+ or cleared (not recorded which).

Regarding this clone: The germline gene is not matched at one end of the junction; a read error may be the cause. The CDR3 extends 3 residues past the end of the read, so its final part is completed from the germline J gene. V gene TRBV4-2 combines with J gene TRBJ1-2; 8 bases are a match to TRBD1. Germline CDR1 and CDR2: LGHNA and YNFKEQ. The CDR3 runs to 15 residues. The CDR3 DNA, read in part, is TGCGCCAGCAGCCCACACTTTACAGGGGGGTATGGC. It translates to CASSPHFTGGYG. The CDR3 reads in full as CASSPHFTGGYGYTF.

About this clone itself: The read stops 3 residues short of the end of the CDR3; the missing end is completed from the germline J gene. This sequence joins TRBV12-5 and TRBJ2-1, with a possible D match to TRBD1 (5 bases). The ends were cut back, 6 bases at V and 8 bases at J, with 14 bases in the middle. The CDR3 sequence is 13 residues long. The germline CDR1 and CDR2 sequences are LGHNT and FRNRAP. This CDR3 reads CASGLLGHYEQFF. Incomplete CDR3 DNA: TGTGCTAGTGGCCTCTTGGGGCACTATGAG.

As for this clone: The DNA ends 3 residues before the CDR3 does, and the rest of the CDR3 is filled in from the germline J gene. V and J are TRBV6-1 and TRBJ1-5; weak D call: TRBD1 (6 bases). From germline, CDR1 is MNHNS and CDR2 SASEGT. The germline V and J ends were trimmed by 3 bases and 6 bases, with 12 bases remaining between them. This CDR3 has 14 residues. The CDR3 reads CASSDPGVGQPQHF. CDR3 DNA, as far as it was read: TGTGCCAGCAGTGACCCAGGGGTAGGTCAGCCC.

As for this clone: The missing CDR3 end, 3 residues past where the read stops, is filled in from the germline J gene. The chain combines TRBV2 with TRBJ2-3; D is possibly TRBD2 (6 bases). There are 14 residues in the CDR3. The germline V gene has CDR1 SNHLY and CDR2 FYNNEI. V lost 7 bases and J lost 5, with 16 bases in between. The CDR3 sequence: CASMLTHGGDTQYF. CDR3 DNA (partial): TGTGCCAGCATGCTTACCCACGGGGGAGATACG.

On this clone itself: Read data end 3 residues before the CDR3 end; the end is taken from the germline J gene. V and J are TRBV20-1 and TRBJ2-5; 8 bases fit TRBD2. The germline CDR1 and CDR2 sequences are DFQATT and SNEGSKA (reference sequence). Trimming cost V 1 base and J 1 base; bases outside gene matches: 2. The CDR3 runs to 14 residues. The CDR3 DNA, read in part, is TGCAGTGCTAGAGGGACTAGCCTCCAAGAGACC. Its protein product is CSARGTSLQET. The whole CDR3 sequence reads CSARGTSLQETQYF.

A word on this clone: The missing CDR3 end, 3 residues past where the read stops, is filled in from the germline J gene. The rearrangement links TRBV12-3 or TRBV12-4 to TRBJ2-1, with TRBD1 matching over 10 bases. J gave up 2 bases and V 5 bases, and 3 bases lay outside the gene matches. The CDR3 consists of 15 residues. Partial CDR3 DNA: TGTGCCAGCAGTCAGGACAGGGGGACCTACAATGAG. Residues: CASSQDRGTYNE. The whole CDR3 sequence reads CASSQDRGTYNEQFF.

With regard to this clone: The CDR3 end falls 3 residues outside the read, so it is completed with the germline J gene. The chain uses TRBV20-1 and TRBJ2-2; D unresolved. V shed 5 bases and J shed 1 base, with 5 bases lying between them. The CDR3 is made up of 12 amino acids. Germline CDR1 reads DFQATT; CDR2 reads SNEGSKA (reference sequence). Incomplete CDR3 DNA: TGCAGTGCTGGCAGGAACACCGGGGAG. It yields the protein CSAGRNTGE. In full, the CDR3 reads CSAGRNTGELFF.

On this clone itself: The CDR3 goes on 3 residues after the read ends, and that part is filled in from the germline J gene. The chain links TRBV5-1 to TRBJ2-3; weak D call: TRBD1 (5 bases). Trimming cost V 3 bases and J 2 bases, with 10 bases left between them. This CDR3 spans 14 amino acids. Per the germline V gene, CDR1 is SGHRS and CDR2 is YFSETQ. The part of the CDR3 DNA that was read is TGCGCCAGCAGCTCGGACATCCACACAGATACG. It encodes CASSSDIHTDT. The CDR3 in its entirety is CASSSDIHTDTQYF.

Regarding this clone: The junction and the germline gene differ at one end; a read error may be behind it. The read is 3 residues too short to cover the CDR3 end, so that end is filled in from the germline J gene. The chain uses TRBV4-2 and TRBJ2-1; D not resolved. The CDR3 is 15 amino acids. Germline V CDR1 and CDR2: LGHNA, YNFKEQ. CDR3 DNA, as far as it was read: TGCGCCAGCAGCCGAACCTACACACAGTACAATGAG. It codes for CASSRTYTQYNE. The full CDR3 protein reads CASSRTYTQYNEQFF.

A word on this clone: The CDR3 is cut off 3 residues early in the read; its end comes from the germline J gene. This chain uses TRBV7-2 with TRBJ2-7; TRBD2 matches 7 bases. The ends lost 2 bases at V and 1 base at J; junction bases unmatched: 2. Germline V gene data show CDR1 as SGHTA and CDR2 as FQGNSA. This CDR3 has 14 amino acids. Incomplete CDR3 DNA: TGTGCCAGCAGCTTACTAGCGGCGTCCTACGAG. Amino acids: CASSLLAASYE. Given in full, the CDR3 is CASSLLAASYEQYF.

A word on this clone: The observed sequence ends 3 residues before the CDR3 terminus, with the missing tail filled in from the germline J gene. This sequence joins TRBV19 and TRBJ2-7; no firm D call. Germline V CDR1 and CDR2: LNHDA, SQIVND (reference sequence). The CDR3 runs to 14 residues. The V gene lost 6 bases and the J gene lost 0 bases, with 12 bases spanning the gap. Incomplete CDR3 DNA: TGTGCCAGTAGAGGTGCGGCGAGCTCCTACGAG. It encodes CASRGAASSYE. The complete CDR3 sequence is CASRGAASSYEQYF.

CDR3 bases read: TGTGCCAGCAGTTGGGGCAGGGTGGGAGGC. This encodes CASSWGRVGG. The full-length CDR3 reads as CASSWGRVGGYTF. The gene calls are TRBV12-3 or TRBV12-4 and TRBJ1-2, with a weak D call TRBD1 (5 bases). The sequenced fragment ends 3 residues before the CDR3 boundary, so the rest is inferred from the germline J gene. CDR3 length equals 13 residues.

Note on this clone: The read gets to within 3 residues of the CDR3 end, and the germline J gene fills in the rest. V and J are TRBV2 and TRBJ2-1; the match to TRBD2 covers 8 bases. The J segment lost 6 bases and the V segment lost 7 bases, leaving 17 bases of the junction unmatched. The CDR3 spans 17 residues. Germline CDR1 and CDR2: SNHLY and FYNNEI. The CDR3 loop reads CASILAPASGYINEQFF. The DNA read from the CDR3 is TGTGCCAGCATTCTAGCCCCCGCTAGCGGGTATATCAATGAG. The full variable domain, completed using reference TRBV2 and TRBJ2-1, is EPEVTQTPSHQVTQMGQEVILRCVPISNHLYFYWYRQILGQKVEFLVSFYNNEISEKSEIFDDQFSVERPDGSNFTLKIRSTKLEDSAMYFCASILAPASGYINEQFFGPGTRLTVL.

The part of the CDR3 DNA that was read is TGCAGCGTCGCGCCCGGGACAGGGCGCAGCGAG. Translated, it gives CSVAPGTGRSE. The entire CDR3 is CSVAPGTGRSEQYF. This sequence joins TRBV29-1 and TRBJ2-7, with 9 nucleotides matching TRBD1. The CDR3 is cut off 3 residues early in the read; its end comes from the germline J gene. Trimming at V came to 6 bases and at J to 6 bases, leaving 12 bases not matched to a gene. The CDR3 loop spans 14 amino acids. CDR1 and CDR2 from the germline V gene are SQVTM and ANQGSEA.

About this clone itself: The DNA ends 3 residues before the CDR3 does, and the rest of the CDR3 is filled in from the germline J gene. The chain joins TRBV5-1 to TRBJ2-7, with D perhaps TRBD1 (5 bases). V dropped 10 bases and J dropped 0 bases, with 17 bases sitting between them. CDR1 and CDR2 from the germline V gene are SGHRS and YFSETQ. The length of the CDR3 is 14 residues. The CDR3 is CASWGGGFSYEQYF. The part of the CDR3 DNA that was read is TGCGCCTCCTGGGGCGGTGGGTTCTCCTACGAG.

For this clone: With the read ending 3 residues before the CDR3 end, the germline J gene is used to fill in that end. This rearrangement joins TRBV20-1 to TRBJ1-1; 10 positions match TRBD1. Per germline, CDR1 DFQATT and CDR2 SNEGSKA (reference sequence). The CDR3 is made up of 15 amino acids. J gave up 3 bases and V 6 bases, and 10 bases lay outside the gene matches. CDR3 loop: CSALDRGISDTEAFF. The CDR3 bases that were read are TGCAGTGCCCTGGACAGGGGGATTTCGGACACTGAA.

About this clone: The read comes to an end 3 residues before the CDR3 does, leaving the germline J gene to fill in the end. The chain uses TRBV2 and TRBJ2-2, with TRBD2 matching over 8 bases. CDR3 length: 15 residues. J lost 3 bases, V lost 6 bases, and 6 bases had no gene match. The germline CDR1 and CDR2 sequences are SNHLY and FYNNEI. The covered CDR3 bases are TGTGCCAGCAGACTGCGGGAGGTCGACACCGGGGAG. Its translation is CASRLREVDTGE. The CDR3 as a whole reads CASRLREVDTGELFF.

Worth noting for this clone: The read is 3 residues too short to cover the CDR3 end, so that end is filled in from the germline J gene. The chain employs TRBV2 and TRBJ2-2; D is perhaps TRBD2 (5 bases). The V and J ends lost 7 bases and 6 bases respectively, with 15 bases between them. The length of the CDR3 is 14 residues. Germline values: CDR1 SNHLY, CDR2 FYNNEI. The CDR3 is CASIGQRNAGELFF. Partial CDR3 DNA: TGTGCCAGCATTGGGCAGCGGAATGCCGGGGAG.

Comment on this clone: The sequenced fragment ends 3 residues before the CDR3 boundary, so the rest is inferred from the germline J gene. The gene calls are TRBV6-4 and TRBJ2-2; possible D gene TRBD2, 6 bases. Trimming shortened V by 3 bases and J by 5 bases, and 7 bases separated the two germline ends. The length of the CDR3 is 13 residues. Germline V lookup: CDR1 MRHNA, CDR2 SNTAGT. Incomplete CDR3 DNA: TGTGCCAGCAGTGAGGGGGGAACCGGGGAG. Its translation: CASSEGGTGE. The whole CDR3 is CASSEGGTGELFF.